This TCR beta chain comes out of a study of naive and memory T cell subsets. Study-wide results and caveats: RNA-based TCR counts may shift with T cell activation and differentiation. Naive repertoires, especially CD8, held a few larger clonotypes, possibly memory cells re-expressing CD45RA. From naive to CM, EM and EMRA, diversity decreased and Gini increased.

Concerning this clonotype: What it recognizes is unknown.

The V and J ends lost 5 bases and 8 bases, in that order; junction bases with no gene match: 6. Germline V gene data show CDR1 as SGHVS and CDR2 as FNYEAQ. The length of the CDR3 is 15 residues. Two oligonucleotides, mixed equimolar, formed the beta constant-region primer covering TRBC1 and TRBC2. Nested alpha and beta constant-region primers with the SP2 primer drove four PCR rounds on ligated cDNA. Each CDR3 protein is one row after TCRdb ran MiXCR on the UMI-ligation and nested PCR reads. The table shows some 82,000 distinct CDR3 sequences, with around 9% occurring only once. Cells stained for CD3, CD4, CD8, CD45RA and CD27 were sorted into four subsets.

The sample was naive CD8+ T cells from blood. This receptor was taken from a human donor in good health. The gene calls are TRBV7-6 and TRBJ2-1; TRBD2 matches at 13 bases. CDR3 protein: CASSPRTSGSHEQFF. CDR3 sequence (DNA): TGTGCCAGCAGCCCGCGGACTAGCGGGAGTCATGAGCAGTTCTTC.